A selection of T cell receptor beta chains follows, all from one sample in a study of blood T cell repertoires in COVID-19. The assay was immunoSEQ multiplex PCR, and TCRdb's table has in-frame clones only and misses some. The profile shows about 210,000 clones, about 92% of them singletons. Sequencing input: peripheral blood. These receptors were obtained from a man aged 30 to 39 with acute or convalescent COVID-19. Both conserved end residues are part of each CDR3.

V,J,CDR3
TRBV7-9,TRBJ1-4,CASSLVKGGEKLFF
TRBV6-6,TRBJ1-2,CASTTGRGRPYGYTF
TRBV5-4,TRBJ2-3,CASSTGTKTDTQYF
TRBV27,TRBJ1-2,CASSLGGGNYGYTF
TRBV28,TRBJ2-6,CASSTGGVGSSGANVLTF
TRBV10-3,TRBJ2-3,CAISPRLAGVTDTQYF
TRBV29-1,TRBJ2-7,CSVEGGAVGLREQYF
TRBV18,TRBJ1-2,CASSPSGDYGYTF
TRBV28,TRBJ2-7,CASSPGQSTSYEQYF
TRBV9,TRBJ2-1,CASSAGLVGEQFF
TRBV5-8,TRBJ2-4,CASSLGRGIAKNIQYF
TRBV29-1,TRBJ1-1,CSVEIGGRRMNTEAFF
TRBV28,TRBJ2-7,CASIWTGGSYEQYF
TRBV28,TRBJ2-7,CASGTDVREQYF
TRBV4-2,TRBJ2-1,CASSPWIGNSYNEQFF
TRBV5-1,TRBJ1-6,CASSLSGTGGASLHF
TRBV4-2,TRBJ1-6,CASSQEGHLSPLHF
TRBV27,TRBJ2-2,CASSLQGGTGELFF
TRBV25-1,TRBJ1-1,CASRKSGEVHTEAFF
TRBV30,TRBJ2-7,CAWSSGTLIREQYF
TRBV6-6,TRBJ1-5,CASRSPQGDQPQHF
TRBV5-6,TRBJ2-1,CASSLDVLAGYNEQFF
TRBV6-5,TRBJ1-4,CASSSDRGFEKLFF
TRBV6-5,TRBJ2-3,CASTGQSRTDTQYF